These T cell receptor beta chains were read from a single sample in a study of T cell changes during pregnancy in multiple sclerosis. The data were produced by immunoSEQ multiplex PCR, yet TCRdb's version contains in-frame clones alone and is incomplete. The repertoire holds tens of thousands of clones, around 94% seen once, with less than 2% in the top ten. The sample was peripheral blood, taken in the third trimester of pregnancy. These receptor sequences come from a female donor in good health, enrolled as a control in a pregnancy study. The CDR3 runs from the conserved cysteine through the conserved F or W.

j_call	v_call	cdr3_aa
TRBJ1-5	TRBV18	CASSPQVNQPQHF
TRBJ2-7	TRBV4-2	CASSPRVSGGAVYEQYF
TRBJ2-1	TRBV27	CASSLWRGGIGEQFF
TRBJ2-7	TRBV29-1	CSVEDRVTGLSYEQYF
TRBJ2-5	TRBV25-1	CASTPKRGQETQYF
TRBJ2-1	TRBV14	CASSSRTSGRNEQFF
TRBJ1-5	TRBV6-5	CASRTGTNQPQHF
TRBJ2-3	TRBV7-2	CASSLAYSTDTQYF
TRBJ2-7	TRBV7-2	CASSPSGGPYEQYF
TRBJ2-3	TRBV4-1	CASSQPPRGYFQDTQYF
TRBJ1-5	TRBV27	CASSHGTGEDQPQHF
TRBJ2-7	TRBV19	CASSFGFFTGEQYF
TRBJ2-3	TRBV27	CASGIPGLGTQYF
TRBJ2-1	TRBV29-1	CSSPGTSGRDEQFF
TRBJ2-3	TRBV7-3	CASSPTGTDTQYF
TRBJ2-5	TRBV7-9	CASSFVGLDQETQYF
TRBJ2-2	TRBV28	CASSFPPRQGARELFF
TRBJ1-1	TRBV28	CASSTPRSTEAFF
TRBJ2-5	TRBV4-2	CATRSSGRETQYF
TRBJ2-1	TRBV4-1	CASRSGSGGDYNEQFF
TRBJ2-7	TRBV7-2	CASSPRGLESYEQYF
TRBJ2-1	TRBV18	CASSLSSGGASNEQFF
TRBJ2-3	TRBV4-2	CASSLLRGGRTDTQYF
TRBJ1-1	TRBV27	CASSALTGYRAFF
TRBJ1-4	TRBV27	CASSPATGHEKLLF
TRBJ1-4	TRBV28	CASSFRGRMGKLFF
TRBJ2-1	TRBV11-3	CASSRLGGEQFF
TRBJ2-1	TRBV7-3	CASSSTGGSYNEQFF
TRBJ1-1	TRBV13	CASSFRTLALRVF
TRBJ1-4	TRBV7-3	CASSLKSSFRGEEEKLFF
TRBJ1-1	TRBV7-9	CASSLGQGANTEAFF
TRBJ1-4	TRBV6-5	CASRRTVYSEKLFF
TRBJ1-5	TRBV6-4	CASSQLSNQPQHF
TRBJ1-1	TRBV7-9	CASSSTGSAEAFF
TRBJ2-7	TRBV2	CASRAGGAYEQYF
TRBJ2-1	TRBV9	CASSETGVHNEQFF
TRBJ1-4	TRBV5-4	CASSFRDLGANEKLFF
TRBJ1-3	TRBV28	CASSLPNTIYF
TRBJ2-1	TRBV20-1	CSAHRGWEQFF
TRBJ2-5	TRBV11-2	CASSLGPGGTQETQYF
TRBJ2-1	TRBV25-1	CASREAERGYNEQFF
TRBJ1-4	TRBV28	CASSLGQRNEKLFF
TRBJ1-1	TRBV11-2	CASSRSGGTEAFF
TRBJ2-2	TRBV11-3	CASSYRVGELFF
TRBJ2-3	TRBV18	CASSPGTGSDTQYF
TRBJ2-5	TRBV27	CASSLLADQETQYF
TRBJ1-2	TRBV7-8	CASSDGTGGAPNYGYTF
TRBJ1-2	TRBV2	CASSVLGREGNYGYTF
TRBJ2-1	TRBV4-1	CASSQASGEGNEQFF
TRBJ1-1	TRBV18	CASSPRGDEAFF
TRBJ1-1	TRBV5-4	CASSLASHRVTEAFF
TRBJ1-5	TRBV28	CASSLYFTGDNQPQHF
TRBJ1-2	TRBV2	CASSQTPGSGGYGYTF
TRBJ2-1	TRBV18	CASSRGVAGQSSYNEQFF
TRBJ2-1	TRBV7-3	CASSSPGASYNEQFF
TRBJ2-1	TRBV7-2	CASSLLADYYNEQFF
TRBJ1-2	TRBV4-1	CASTPGPLSHYGYTF
TRBJ2-2	TRBV18	CASSPVQGAVTGELFF
TRBJ2-2	TRBV10-3	CAISVGGPGELFF